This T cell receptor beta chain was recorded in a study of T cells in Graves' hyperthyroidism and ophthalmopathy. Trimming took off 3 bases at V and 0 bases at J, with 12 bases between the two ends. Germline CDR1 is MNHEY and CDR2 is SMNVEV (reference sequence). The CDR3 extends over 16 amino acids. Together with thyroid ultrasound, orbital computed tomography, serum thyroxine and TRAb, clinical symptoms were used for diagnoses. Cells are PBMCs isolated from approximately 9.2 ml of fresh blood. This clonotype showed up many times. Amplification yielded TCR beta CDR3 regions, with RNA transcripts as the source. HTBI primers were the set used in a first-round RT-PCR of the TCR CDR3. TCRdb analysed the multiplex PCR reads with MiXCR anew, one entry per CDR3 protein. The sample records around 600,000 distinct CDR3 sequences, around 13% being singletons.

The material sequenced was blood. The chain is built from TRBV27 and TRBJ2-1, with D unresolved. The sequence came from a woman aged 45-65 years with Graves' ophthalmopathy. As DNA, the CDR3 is TGTGCCAGCAGTTTTCAGGTGGCGATCTCCTACAATGAGCAGTTCTTC. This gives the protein CASSFQVAISYNEQFF.